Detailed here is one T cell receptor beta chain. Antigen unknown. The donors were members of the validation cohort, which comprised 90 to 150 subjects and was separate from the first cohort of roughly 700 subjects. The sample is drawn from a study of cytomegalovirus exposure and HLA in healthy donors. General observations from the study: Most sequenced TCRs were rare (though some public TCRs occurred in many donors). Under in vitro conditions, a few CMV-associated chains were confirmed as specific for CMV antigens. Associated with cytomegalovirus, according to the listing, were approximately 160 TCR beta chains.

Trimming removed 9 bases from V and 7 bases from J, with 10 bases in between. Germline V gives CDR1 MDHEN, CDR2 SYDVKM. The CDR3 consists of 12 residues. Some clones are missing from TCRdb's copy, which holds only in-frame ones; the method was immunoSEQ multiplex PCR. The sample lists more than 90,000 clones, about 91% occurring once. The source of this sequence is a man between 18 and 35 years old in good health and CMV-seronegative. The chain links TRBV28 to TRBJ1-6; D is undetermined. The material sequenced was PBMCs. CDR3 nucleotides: TGTGCCAGTGGAGTGAGGAATTCACCCCTCCACTTT. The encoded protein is CASGVRNSPLHF.